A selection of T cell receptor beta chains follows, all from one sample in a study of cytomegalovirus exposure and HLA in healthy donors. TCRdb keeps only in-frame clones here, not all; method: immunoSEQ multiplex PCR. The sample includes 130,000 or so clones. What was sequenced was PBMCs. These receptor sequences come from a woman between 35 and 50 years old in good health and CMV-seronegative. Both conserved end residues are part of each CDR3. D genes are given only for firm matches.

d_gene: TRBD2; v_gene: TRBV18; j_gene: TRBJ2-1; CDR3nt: TGTGCCAGCTCTGAGGGCGGGGGGCACAATGAGCAGTTCTTC; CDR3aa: CASSEGGGHNEQFF
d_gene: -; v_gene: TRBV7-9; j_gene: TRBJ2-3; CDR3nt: TGTGCCAGCAGCTGGGGACTCCTATTAAACACAGATACGCAGTATTTT; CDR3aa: CASSWGLLLNTDTQYF
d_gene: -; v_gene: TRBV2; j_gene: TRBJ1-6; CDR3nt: TGTGCCAGCAGTGTAGCAGGGATGGAGGCGTCCTATAATTCACCCCTCCACTTT; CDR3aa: CASSVAGMEASYNSPLHF
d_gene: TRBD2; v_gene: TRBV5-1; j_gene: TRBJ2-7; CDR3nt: TGCGCCAGCAGCTTATCGTACGGGACTAGCGTTTCCTACGAGCAGTACTTC; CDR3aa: CASSLSYGTSVSYEQYF
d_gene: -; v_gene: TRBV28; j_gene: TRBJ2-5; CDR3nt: TGTGCCAGCAGGGACACAGGGTTGCAGACCCAGTACTTC; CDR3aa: CASRDTGLQTQYF
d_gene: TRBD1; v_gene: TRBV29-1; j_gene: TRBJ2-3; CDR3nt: TGCAGCGTCGGACAGGGGAACACAGATACGCAGTATTTT; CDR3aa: CSVGQGNTDTQYF
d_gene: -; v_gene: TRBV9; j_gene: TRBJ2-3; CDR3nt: TGTGCCAGCAGCGCGAGGGACACCCGGGCCCCAGATACGCAGTATTTT; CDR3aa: CASSARDTRAPDTQYF
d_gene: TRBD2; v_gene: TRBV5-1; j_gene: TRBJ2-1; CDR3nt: TGCGCCAGCAGGCGGGGGGGCATCAATGAGCAGTTCTTC; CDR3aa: CASRRGGINEQFF
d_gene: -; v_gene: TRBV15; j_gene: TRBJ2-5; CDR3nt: TGTGCCACCCTATTGGCCGGGGGAGAGGAGACCCAGTACTTC; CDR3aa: CATLLAGGEETQYF
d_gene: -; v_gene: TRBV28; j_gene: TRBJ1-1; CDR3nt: TGTGCCAGCAGTTTATCGGGGTCCCGTAGGTGGGCTTTCTTT; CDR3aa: CASSLSGSRRWAFF
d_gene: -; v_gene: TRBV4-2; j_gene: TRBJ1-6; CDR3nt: TGTGCCAGCAGTCAGGGGTTTTCACCCCTCCACTTT; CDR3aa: CASSQGFSPLHF
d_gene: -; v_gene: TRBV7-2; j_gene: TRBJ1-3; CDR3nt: TGTGCCAGCAGCTTCGACAGGAGCTCTGGAAACACCATATATTTT; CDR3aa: CASSFDRSSGNTIYF
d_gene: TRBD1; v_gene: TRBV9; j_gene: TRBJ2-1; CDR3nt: TGTGCCAGCAGCGTGACCACAGGGGTGAACGACAATGAGCAGTTCTTC; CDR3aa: CASSVTTGVNDNEQFF
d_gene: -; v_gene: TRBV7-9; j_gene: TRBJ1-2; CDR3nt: TGTGCCAGCAGCCCGGGGAGGGGAGTTTTCTATGGCTACACCTTC; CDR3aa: CASSPGRGVFYGYTF
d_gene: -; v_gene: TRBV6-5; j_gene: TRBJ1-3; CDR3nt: TGTGCCAGCAGTGAAAACGGGGGACGAAACACCATATATTTT; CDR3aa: CASSENGGRNTIYF
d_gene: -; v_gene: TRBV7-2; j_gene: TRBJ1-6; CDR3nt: TGTGCCAGCAGCTTCGTAACGACAGGTTATTCACCCCTCCACTTT; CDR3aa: CASSFVTTGYSPLHF
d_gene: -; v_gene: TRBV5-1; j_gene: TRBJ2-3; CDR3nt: TGCGCCAGCAGCTTGGACAGTAGCACAGATACGCAGTATTTT; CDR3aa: CASSLDSSTDTQYF
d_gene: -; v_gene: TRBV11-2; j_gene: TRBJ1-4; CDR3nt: TGTGCCAGCAGCTTTACACCCACAACTAATGAAAAACTGTTTTTT; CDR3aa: CASSFTPTTNEKLFF
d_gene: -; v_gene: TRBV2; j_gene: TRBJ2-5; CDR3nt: TGTGCCAGCTATGGGCCGGGACTCCAAGAGACCCAGTACTTC; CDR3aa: CASYGPGLQETQYF
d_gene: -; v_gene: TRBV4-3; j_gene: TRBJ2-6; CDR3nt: TGCGCCAGCAGCCAAGAGCAGGCCTCTGGGGCCAACGTCCTGACTTTC; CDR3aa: CASSQEQASGANVLTF
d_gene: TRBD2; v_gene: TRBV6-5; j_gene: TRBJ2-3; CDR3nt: TGTGCCAGCAGTTACGGGGGTGGGGGGGTCACAGATACGCAGTATTTT; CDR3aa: CASSYGGGGVTDTQYF
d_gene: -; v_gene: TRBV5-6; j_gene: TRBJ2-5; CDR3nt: TGTGCCAGCACCCTCGGAGAGACCCAGTACTTC; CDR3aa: CASTLGETQYF
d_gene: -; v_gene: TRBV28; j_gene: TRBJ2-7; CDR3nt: TGTGCCAGCATAGAGGGCGGCCTATACGAGCAGTACTTC; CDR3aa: CASIEGGLYEQYF
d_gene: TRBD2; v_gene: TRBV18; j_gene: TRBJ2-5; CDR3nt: TGTGCCAGCTCATCCTTGACGGGGGGTGTGGGAGAGACCCAGTACTTC; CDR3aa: CASSSLTGGVGETQYF
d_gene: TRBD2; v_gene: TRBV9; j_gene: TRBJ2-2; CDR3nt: TGTGCCAGCAGCGGGGGAGGGCGCGCCGGGGAGCTGTTTTTT; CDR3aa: CASSGGGRAGELFF
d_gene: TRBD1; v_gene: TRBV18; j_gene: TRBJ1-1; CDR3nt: TGTGCCAGCTCACCGACGACAGGGGCGAATGAAGCTTTCTTT; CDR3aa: CASSPTTGANEAFF
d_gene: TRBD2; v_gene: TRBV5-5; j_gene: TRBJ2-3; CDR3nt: TGTGCCAGCACCCGGGGAGGGTCGACAGATACGCAGTATTTT; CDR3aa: CASTRGGSTDTQYF
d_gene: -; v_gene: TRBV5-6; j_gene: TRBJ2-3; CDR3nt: TGTGCCAGCAGCTTTTCTAGCGGCACAGATACGCAGTATTTT; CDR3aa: CASSFSSGTDTQYF
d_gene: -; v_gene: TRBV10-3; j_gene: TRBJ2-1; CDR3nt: TGTGCCATCAGTTTCAACTCCTACAATGAGCAGTTCTTC; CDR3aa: CAISFNSYNEQFF
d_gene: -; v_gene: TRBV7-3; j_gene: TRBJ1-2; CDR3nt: TGTGCCAGCAGCTTAGACGGGGGGCGAAACTATGGCTACACCTTC; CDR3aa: CASSLDGGRNYGYTF
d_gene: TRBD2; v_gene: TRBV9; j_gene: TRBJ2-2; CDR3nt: TGTGCCAGCAGCGAAGTAACCCCAGGGACTAGCGGAACCGGGGAGCTGTTTTTT; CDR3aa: CASSEVTPGTSGTGELFF
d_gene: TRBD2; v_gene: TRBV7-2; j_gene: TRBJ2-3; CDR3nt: TGTGCCAGCAGCGTCTTCGGGACTAGCGGCACAGATACGCAGTATTTT; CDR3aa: CASSVFGTSGTDTQYF
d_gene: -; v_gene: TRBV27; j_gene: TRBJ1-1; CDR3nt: TGTGCCAGCAGTTTAGGGGCGGCGGGGGAAGCTTTCTTT; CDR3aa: CASSLGAAGEAFF
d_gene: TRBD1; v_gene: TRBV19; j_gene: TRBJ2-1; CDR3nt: TGTGCCAGTAGTATAAAGGGGCGGGACAGGGTTGCTCGTGAGCAGTTCTTC; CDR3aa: CASSIKGRDRVAREQFF
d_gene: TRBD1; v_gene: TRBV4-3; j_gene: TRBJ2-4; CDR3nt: TGCGCCAGCAGCCACAGGGGGCAAAGGGACATTCAGTACTTC; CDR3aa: CASSHRGQRDIQYF
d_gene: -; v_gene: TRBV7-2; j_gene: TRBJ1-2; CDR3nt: TGTGCCAGCAGCTTAGCCAGGGCAGCCAGGGACTATGGCTACACCTTC; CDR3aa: CASSLARAARDYGYTF
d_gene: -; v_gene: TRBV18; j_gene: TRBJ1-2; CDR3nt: TGTGCCAGCTCACCGGGGGGGAACTATGGCTACACCTTC; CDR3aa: CASSPGGNYGYTF
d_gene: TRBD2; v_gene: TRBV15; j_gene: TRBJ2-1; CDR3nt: TGTGCCACCAGCAGATTCGGTAGCGGGGGGGCCTCCTACAATGAGCAGTTCTTC; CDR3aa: CATSRFGSGGASYNEQFF
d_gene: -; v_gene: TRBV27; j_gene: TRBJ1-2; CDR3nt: TGTGCCAGCAGTACGCGGGGCTATGGCTACACCTTC; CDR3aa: CASSTRGYGYTF
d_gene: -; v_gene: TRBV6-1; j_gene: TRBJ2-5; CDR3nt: TGTGCCAGCACTGAAGGGGGGGAGGGGGAGACCCAGTACTTC; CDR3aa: CASTEGGEGETQYF